These 15 T cell receptor beta chains came from one sample sequenced in a study of cytomegalovirus exposure and HLA in healthy donors. It was with 60 Vbeta and 13 Jbeta primers that the PCR ran. Assay used: immunoSEQ multiplex PCR; TCRdb lists only in-frame clones, some missing. Here the sample spans more than 85,000 clones, about 63% being singletons. Sequencing was done on a sample of PBMCs. Receptors originate from a woman in her thirties in good health and CMV-seronegative.

The chain recombines TRBV5-4 with TRBJ1-2; maybe TRBD1 (5 bases). V lost 0 bases and J 4 bases, leaving 10 bases between the germline ends. The CDR3 length is 14 residues. Germline assignment: CDR1 SGHNT and CDR2 YYREEE (reference sequence). The CDR3 nucleotides are TGTGCCAGCAGCTTGGTTGGGGGAGGCTATGGCTACACCTTC. It specifies CASSLVGGGYGYTF.

J is TRBJ1-4 and V is TRBV6-1, with 7 bases fitting TRBD1. The CDR3 covers 16 residues. The ends lost 0 bases at V and 4 bases at J; junction bases unmatched: 5. The germline V gene encodes CDR1 MNHNS and CDR2 SASEGT. DNA for the CDR3: TGTGCCAGCAGTGAAGCTTTGGGACAGAATAATGAAAAACTGTTTTTT. It translates to CASSEALGQNNEKLFF.

The chain employs TRBV6-6 and TRBJ1-3; D unclear. The CDR3 has 15 residues. Germline CDR1 is MNHNY and CDR2 is SVGAGI (reference sequence). Trimming took off 5 bases at V and 2 bases at J, with 13 bases between the two ends. The CDR3, as DNA: TGTGCCAGCAGTCAGACCGGAGGGACTGGAAACACCATATATTTT. Encoded protein: CASSQTGGTGNTIYF.

The V and J genes are TRBV7-8 and TRBJ2-3; the match to TRBD2 covers 9 bases. Germline V gene lookup returns CDR1 SGHVS and CDR2 FQNEAQ. Trimming took 5 bases from V and 4 from J; bases not matched to a gene: 10. The CDR3 length is 16 residues. The CDR3 DNA reads TGTGCCAGCAGCCCCAGACGCGGGGGGGCCGCAGATACGCAGTATTTT. Its protein is CASSPRRGGAADTQYF.

This clone occurred a few times. The chain couples TRBV29-1 to TRBJ2-1, with D tentatively TRBD2 (6 bases). The CDR3 is made up of 15 amino acids. The germline CDR1 and CDR2 sequences are SQVTM and ANQGSEA. V was cut by 5 bases and J by 0 bases, with 14 bases left in between. For the CDR3, the DNA is TGCAGCGTTTTGGGACTCGGGAGCTCCTACAATGAGCAGTTCTTC. Its protein product is CSVLGLGSSYNEQFF.

V usage is TRBV7-6 and J usage is TRBJ1-4, with 9 positions matching TRBD1. There are 17 residues in the CDR3. V shed 5 bases and J 7 bases; nucleotides not matched to a gene: 14. The germline V gene has CDR1 SGHVS and CDR2 FNYEAQ. The CDR3 here is CASSPGTGLILGEKLFF. Written as DNA, the CDR3 is TGTGCCAGCAGCCCCGGGACAGGGCTTATCCTGGGTGAAAAACTGTTTTTT.

The chain has TRBV5-3 and TRBJ2-5; TRBD2 agrees at 9 bases. TRBV5-3 is recorded as an ORF, its role being uncertain. Unmatched junction bases numbered 16, after V lost 5 bases and J lost 5 bases. The CDR3 consists of 17 residues. CDR3 nucleotides: TGTGCCAGAAGGGGCAGAGGGAGCGGGGGGCTTCTGGAGACCCAGTACTTC. Translation gives CARRGRGSGGLLETQYF.

This chain links TRBV25-1 with TRBJ1-1, with D perhaps TRBD1 (6 bases). The germline V gene has CDR1 MGHDK and CDR2 SYGVNS. Trimming pared 4 bases from V and 6 bases from J, leaving 12 bases between. The CDR3 contains 13 residues. In DNA form, the CDR3 reads TGTGCCAGCAGTGCACAACAGGGCTCTGAAGCTTTCTTT. Residues: CASSAQQGSEAFF.

As DNA, the CDR3 is TGTGCCATCCGTATGGAGGGCTTGGTTACCTTC. Protein sequence: CAIRMEGLVTF. The chain employs TRBV2 and TRBJ1-2; unclear D gene. The CDR3 is 11 residues long. Per the germline V gene, CDR1 is SNHLY and CDR2 is FYNNEI. Trimming left V 10 bases short and J 14 bases short, with 20 bases between.

J is TRBJ1-5 and V is TRBV27; D is unresolved. Germline V gives CDR1 MNHEY, CDR2 SMNVEV (reference sequence). V lost 5 bases, J lost 7 bases, and 15 bases lay in between. The CDR3 contains 14 residues. The CDR3 region is CASSLLGNNQPQHF. The CDR3 region has the DNA TGTGCCAGCAGTCTGCTCGGGAACAACCAGCCCCAGCATTTT.

The table lists this clone with a count of one. The chain couples TRBV27 to TRBJ1-2; 7 bases match TRBD1. The V gene's germline CDR1 is MNHEY and CDR2 SMNVEV (reference sequence). V was pared by 6 bases and J by 2 bases, with 18 bases of the junction left unmatched. CDR3 length: 18 amino acids. The CDR3 is CASSSFWRSGGPNYGYTF. The CDR3 nucleotides read TGTGCCAGCAGCAGTTTTTGGCGCTCAGGGGGACCCAACTATGGCTACACCTTC.

V is TRBV19 and J is TRBJ1-2; TRBD1 aligns across 8 bases. J gave up 3 bases and V 6 bases, and 0 bases lay outside the gene matches. The CDR3 is made up of 12 amino acids. Germline CDR1 and CDR2: LNHDA and SQIVND (reference sequence). DNA for the CDR3: TGTGCCAGTAGGACAGGGGACTATGGCTACACCTTC. This translates into CASRTGDYGYTF.

In DNA form, the CDR3 reads TGTGCCAGCAGCTCGCTCACCACTCAGGGGGCTGCGGGGACCCAGTACTTC. This translates into CASSSLTTQGAAGTQYF. The chain employs TRBV7-2 and TRBJ2-5, with 8 positions matching TRBD1. Germline assignment: CDR1 SGHTA and CDR2 FQGNSA. V was clipped by 4 bases and J by 7 bases; unmatched bases: 17. CDR3 size: 17 residues.

The CDR3 sequence: CASRIRGNTDTQYF. For the CDR3, the DNA is TGTGCCAGTAGGATCAGGGGGAACACAGATACGCAGTATTTT. The V call is TRBV19, the J call TRBJ2-3, with TRBD1 matching over 7 bases. The CDR3 covers 14 residues. Germline assignment: CDR1 LNHDA and CDR2 SQIVND (reference sequence). J was trimmed by 2 bases and V by 6 bases; bases with no gene match: 5. Based on the CDR3 plus reference TRBV19 and TRBJ2-3, the full variable domain is DGGITQSPKYLFRKEGQNVTLSCEQNLNHDAMYWYRQDPGQGLRLIYYSQIVNDFQKGDIAEGYSVSREKKESFPLTVTSAQKNPTAFYLCASRIRGNTDTQYFGPGTRLTVL.

The genes are TRBV12-5 and TRBJ1-2, with D maybe TRBD1 (6 bases). This CDR3 has 16 amino acids. Germline CDR1 LGHNT, CDR2 FRNRAP. The V end lost 2 bases, the J end lost 8 bases, and 21 bases lay between the germline ends. In DNA, the CDR3 is TGTGCTAGTGGTTTGCCCCCGGGACAAGGGGCGGAGGGCTACACCTTC. Translating it yields CASGLPPGQGAEGYTF.